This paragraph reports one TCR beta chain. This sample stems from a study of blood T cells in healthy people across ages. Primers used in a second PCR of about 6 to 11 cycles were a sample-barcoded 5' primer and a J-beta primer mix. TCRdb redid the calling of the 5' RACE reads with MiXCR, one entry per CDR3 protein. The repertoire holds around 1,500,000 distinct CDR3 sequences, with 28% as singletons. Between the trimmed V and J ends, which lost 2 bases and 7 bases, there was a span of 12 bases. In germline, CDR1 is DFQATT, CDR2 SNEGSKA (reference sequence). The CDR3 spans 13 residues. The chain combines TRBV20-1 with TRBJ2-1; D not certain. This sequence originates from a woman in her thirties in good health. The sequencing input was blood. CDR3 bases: TGCAGTGCTAGACCACTGACGAGGAATGAGCAGTTCTTC. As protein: CSARPLTRNEQFF.